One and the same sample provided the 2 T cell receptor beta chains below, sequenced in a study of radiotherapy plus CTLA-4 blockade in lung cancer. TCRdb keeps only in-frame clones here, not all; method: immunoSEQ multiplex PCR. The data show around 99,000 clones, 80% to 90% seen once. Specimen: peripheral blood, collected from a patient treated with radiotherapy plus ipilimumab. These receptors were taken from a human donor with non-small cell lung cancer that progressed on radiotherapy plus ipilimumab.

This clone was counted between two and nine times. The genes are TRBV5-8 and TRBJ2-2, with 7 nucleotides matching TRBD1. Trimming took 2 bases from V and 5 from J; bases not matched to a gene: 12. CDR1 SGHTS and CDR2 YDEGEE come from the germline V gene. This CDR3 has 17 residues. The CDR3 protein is CASSFVEGGTPTGELFF. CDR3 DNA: TGTGCCAGCAGCTTCGTGGAAGGGGGCACCCCGACCGGGGAGCTGTTTTTT.

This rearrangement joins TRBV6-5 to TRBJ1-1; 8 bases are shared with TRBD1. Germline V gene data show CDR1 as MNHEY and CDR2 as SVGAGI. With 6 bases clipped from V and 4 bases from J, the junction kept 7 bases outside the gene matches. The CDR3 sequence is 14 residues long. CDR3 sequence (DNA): TGTGCCAGCAGGGAAGGGACAGGCATCACTGAAGCTTTCTTT. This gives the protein CASREGTGITEAFF.